A single TCR beta chain is shown here with its context. Its antigen is not known. The DNA is omitted, as the CDR3 cannot be located on it reliably, and the CDR3 follows TCRdb's listing. The entry originates in a study of CD8 T cells in ankylosing spondylitis. Study-wide results and limits: Reportedly, disease-linked clones are significantly enriched in ankylosing spondylitis patients' matched synovial fluid. Clones linked to the disease showed a CD8+ phenotype. They occurred at relatively low frequencies in peripheral blood.

Each CDR3 protein is one row after TCRdb ran MiXCR on the 5' RACE reads. This sample has about 200,000 distinct CDR3 sequences, with around 13% found just once. The CDR3 adds up to 19 amino acids, both ends counted. From germline, CDR1 is LGHDT and CDR2 YNNKEL (reference sequence). The receptor's source is a male donor with ankylosing spondylitis or in good health (not recorded which). This chain uses TRBV3-1 with TRBJ1-4; TRBD1 is the table's D call and was not checked against the DNA. The sequencing input was blood, either unsorted or a sorted T cell fraction (not recorded which). CDR3 protein: CASSLIYRAEGANEKLFFF.